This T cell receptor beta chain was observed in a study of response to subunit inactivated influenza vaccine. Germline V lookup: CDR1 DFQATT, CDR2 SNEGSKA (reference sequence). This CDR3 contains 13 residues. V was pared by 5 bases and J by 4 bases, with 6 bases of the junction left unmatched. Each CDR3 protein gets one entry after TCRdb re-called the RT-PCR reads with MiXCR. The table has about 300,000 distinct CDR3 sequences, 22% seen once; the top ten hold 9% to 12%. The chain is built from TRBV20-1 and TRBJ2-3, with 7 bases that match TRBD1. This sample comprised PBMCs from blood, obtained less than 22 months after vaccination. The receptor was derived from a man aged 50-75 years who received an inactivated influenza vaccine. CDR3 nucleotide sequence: TGCAGTGCTGACGACAGGGTGCCAGATACGCAGTATTTT. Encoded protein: CSADDRVPDTQYF.